The rows below give T cell receptor beta chains drawn from one sample of a study of T cells in Graves' hyperthyroidism and ophthalmopathy. TCRdb re-analysed the multiplex PCR reads in MiXCR, keeping a single row per CDR3 protein. The data show more than 450,000 distinct CDR3 sequences, 15% to 20% seen once. The sequencing sample was made of blood. The receptors come from a man in his forties or fifties with Graves' ophthalmopathy. The CDR3 runs from the conserved cysteine through the conserved F or W. D genes are given only for firm matches.

D	V	J	CDR3
NA	TRBV20-1	TRBJ2-1	CSAPRVGASLNEQFF
TRBD2	TRBV6-2/TRBV6-3	TRBJ2-7	CASRSLAGGPLEQYF
TRBD2	TRBV7-8	TRBJ2-3	CASSFPGLDRDTQYF
NA	TRBV28	TRBJ1-3	CASSFAGTFARRGNTIYF
TRBD2	TRBV5-4	TRBJ2-5	CASSLDPLAGLQETQYF
NA	TRBV10-3	TRBJ1-1	CAISVGKGTEAFF
TRBD1	TRBV5-1	TRBJ2-3	CASSFGTGDDTQYF
NA	TRBV2	TRBJ1-5	CASSGQTRNQPQHF
NA	TRBV19	TRBJ2-1	CASSIFPPPSVGYNEQFF
NA	TRBV5-1	TRBJ1-2	CASSLDLLSYYGYTF
NA	TRBV7-8	TRBJ2-7	CASGGFSSYEQYF
NA	TRBV6-4	TRBJ2-5	CASRRAFQVETQYF
TRBD2	TRBV27	TRBJ2-2	CASSLAGGYTGELFF
TRBD2	TRBV5-1	TRBJ2-3	CASSLARTSVSTDTQYF
NA	TRBV7-3	TRBJ1-1	CASSRQMDTEAFF
TRBD1	TRBV19	TRBJ1-1	CASSSGTGRTSGPEAFF
NA	TRBV6-1	TRBJ2-1	CASSGLISGISYNEQFF
NA	TRBV2	TRBJ2-2	CASSEAGANTGELSF
TRBD2	TRBV20-1	TRBJ2-1	CSAPEGGREAYNEQFF
NA	TRBV25-1	TRBJ2-2	CASSSNMNTGELFF
NA	TRBV9	TRBJ2-1	CASSVEGVGQEQFF
NA	TRBV29-1	TRBJ2-7	CSVAQDRYGEQYF
NA	TRBV30	TRBJ2-7	CAWKKGPYEQYF
TRBD2	TRBV30	TRBJ2-5	CAWSQTSGQETQYF
TRBD2	TRBV5-1	TRBJ2-7	CASSSRGGYEQYF
TRBD1	TRBV28	TRBJ1-6	CASRPGQGGYSPLHF
NA	TRBV28	TRBJ2-7	CASSQLGLEQYF
TRBD2	TRBV10-3	TRBJ2-7	CAISLAGGLSYEQYF